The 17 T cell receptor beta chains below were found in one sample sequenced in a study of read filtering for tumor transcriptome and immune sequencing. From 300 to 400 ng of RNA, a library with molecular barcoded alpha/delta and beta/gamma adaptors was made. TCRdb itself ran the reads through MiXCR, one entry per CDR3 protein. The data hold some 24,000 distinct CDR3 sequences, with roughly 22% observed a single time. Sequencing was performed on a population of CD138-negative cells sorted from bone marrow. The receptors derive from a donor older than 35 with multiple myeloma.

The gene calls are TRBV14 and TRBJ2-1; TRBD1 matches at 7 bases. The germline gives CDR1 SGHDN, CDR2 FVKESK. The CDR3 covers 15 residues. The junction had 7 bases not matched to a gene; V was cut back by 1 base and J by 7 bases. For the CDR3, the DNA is TGTGCCAGCAGCCAAGTAGGGGGCTTGGGGAATGAGCAGTTCTTC. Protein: CASSQVGGLGNEQFF.

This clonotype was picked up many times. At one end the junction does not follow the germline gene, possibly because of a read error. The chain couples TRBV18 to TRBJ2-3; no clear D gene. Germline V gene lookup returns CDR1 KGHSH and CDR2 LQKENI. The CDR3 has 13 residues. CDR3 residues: CASSPPTTDTQCF. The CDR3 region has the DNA TGTGCCAGCTCACCACCCACCACAGATACGCAGTGTTTT.

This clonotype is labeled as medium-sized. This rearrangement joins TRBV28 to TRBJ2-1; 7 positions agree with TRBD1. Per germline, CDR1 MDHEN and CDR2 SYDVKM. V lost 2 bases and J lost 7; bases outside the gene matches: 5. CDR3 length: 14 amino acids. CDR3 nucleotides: TGTGCCAGCAGTTTAGAAGGGGGCAGGAATGAGCAGTTCTTC. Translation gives CASSLEGGRNEQFF.

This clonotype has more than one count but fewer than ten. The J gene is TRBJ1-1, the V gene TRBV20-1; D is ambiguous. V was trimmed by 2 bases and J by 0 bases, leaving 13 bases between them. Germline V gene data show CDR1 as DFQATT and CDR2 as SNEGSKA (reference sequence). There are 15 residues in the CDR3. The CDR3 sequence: CSARRPTGMNTEAFF. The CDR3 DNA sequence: TGCAGTGCTAGACGACCGACGGGAATGAACACTGAAGCTTTCTTT.

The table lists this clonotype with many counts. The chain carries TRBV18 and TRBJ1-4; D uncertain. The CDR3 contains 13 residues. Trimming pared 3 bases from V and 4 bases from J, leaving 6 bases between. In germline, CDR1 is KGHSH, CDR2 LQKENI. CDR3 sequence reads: CASSPRVNEKLFF. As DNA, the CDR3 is TGTGCCAGCTCACCGCGGGTTAATGAAAAACTGTTTTTT. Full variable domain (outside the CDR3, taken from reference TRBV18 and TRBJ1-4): NAGVMQNPRHLVRRRGQEARLRCSPMKGHSHVYWYRQLPEEGLKFMVYLQKENIIDESGMPKERFSAEFPKEGPSILRIQQVVRGDSAAYFCASSPRVNEKLFFGSGTQLSVL.

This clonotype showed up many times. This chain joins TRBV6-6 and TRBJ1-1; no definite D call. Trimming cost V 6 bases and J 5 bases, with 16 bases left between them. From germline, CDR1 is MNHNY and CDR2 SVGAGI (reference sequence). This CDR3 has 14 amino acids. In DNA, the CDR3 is TGTGCCAGCAGCCTTCGACAAGAAGGGACTGAAGCTTTCTTT. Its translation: CASSLRQEGTEAFF.

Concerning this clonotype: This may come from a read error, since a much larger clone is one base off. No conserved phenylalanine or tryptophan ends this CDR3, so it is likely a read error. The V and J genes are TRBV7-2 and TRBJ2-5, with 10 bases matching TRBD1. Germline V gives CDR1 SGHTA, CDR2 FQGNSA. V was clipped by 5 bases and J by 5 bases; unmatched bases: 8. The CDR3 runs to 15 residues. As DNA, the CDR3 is TGTGCCAGCAGCCCCCGGGACAGGGGCGCGGAGACCCAGTACATC. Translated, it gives CASSPRDRGAETQYI.

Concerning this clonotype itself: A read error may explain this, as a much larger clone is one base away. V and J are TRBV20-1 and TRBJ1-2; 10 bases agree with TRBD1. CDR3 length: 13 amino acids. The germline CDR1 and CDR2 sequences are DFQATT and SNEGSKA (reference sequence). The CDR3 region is CCAQTGGGYGYTF. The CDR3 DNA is TGCTGTGCCCAGACAGGGGGCGGCTATGGCTACACCTTC.

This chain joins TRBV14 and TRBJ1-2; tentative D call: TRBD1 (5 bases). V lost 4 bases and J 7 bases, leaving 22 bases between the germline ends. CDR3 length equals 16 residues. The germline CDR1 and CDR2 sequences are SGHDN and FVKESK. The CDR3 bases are TGTGCCAGCAGCCTTACACTAGGACACGGCGAAGCTGGCTACACCTTC. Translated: CASSLTLGHGEAGYTF.

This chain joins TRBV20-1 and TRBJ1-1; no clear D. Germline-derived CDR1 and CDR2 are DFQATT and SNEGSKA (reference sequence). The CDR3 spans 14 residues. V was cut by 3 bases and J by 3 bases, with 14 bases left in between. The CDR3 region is CSARKGIGDTEAFF. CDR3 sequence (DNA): TGCAGTGCTAGGAAGGGCATCGGGGACACTGAAGCTTTCTTT.

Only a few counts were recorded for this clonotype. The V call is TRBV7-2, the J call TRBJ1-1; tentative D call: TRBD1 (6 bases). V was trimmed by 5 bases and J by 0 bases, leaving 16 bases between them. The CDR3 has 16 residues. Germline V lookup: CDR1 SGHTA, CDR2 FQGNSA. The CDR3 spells CASSRDGGAVNTEAFF. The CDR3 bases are TGTGCCAGCAGCCGTGACGGGGGGGCGGTGAACACTGAAGCTTTCTTT. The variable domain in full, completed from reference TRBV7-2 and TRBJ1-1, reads GAGVSQSPSNKVTEKGKDVELRCDPISGHTALYWYRQSLGQGLEFLIYFQGNSAPDKSGLPSDRFSAERTGGSVSTLTIQRTQQEDSAVYLCASSRDGGAVNTEAFFGQGTRLTVV.

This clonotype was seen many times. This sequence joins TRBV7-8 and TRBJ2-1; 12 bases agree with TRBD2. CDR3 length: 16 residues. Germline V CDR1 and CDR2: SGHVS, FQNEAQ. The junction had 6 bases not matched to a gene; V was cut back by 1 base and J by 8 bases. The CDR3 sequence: CASSLGASGGADEQFF. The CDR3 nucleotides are TGTGCCAGCAGCTTAGGGGCTAGCGGGGGGGCGGATGAGCAGTTCTTC.

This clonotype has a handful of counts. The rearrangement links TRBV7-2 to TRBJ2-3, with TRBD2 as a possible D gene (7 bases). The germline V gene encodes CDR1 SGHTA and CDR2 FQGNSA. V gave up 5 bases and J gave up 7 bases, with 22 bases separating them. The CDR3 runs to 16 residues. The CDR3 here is CASSLQLGGPRNTQYF. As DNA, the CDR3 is TGTGCCAGCAGCCTCCAATTGGGGGGGCCCCGGAATACGCAGTATTTT.

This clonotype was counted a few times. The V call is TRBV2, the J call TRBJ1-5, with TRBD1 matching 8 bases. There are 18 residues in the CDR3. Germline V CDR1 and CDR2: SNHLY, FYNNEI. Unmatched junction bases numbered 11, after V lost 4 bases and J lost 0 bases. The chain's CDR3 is CASSGDRIPLNSNQPQHF. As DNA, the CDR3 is TGTGCCAGCAGTGGGGACAGGATACCTCTAAATAGCAATCAGCCCCAGCATTTT.

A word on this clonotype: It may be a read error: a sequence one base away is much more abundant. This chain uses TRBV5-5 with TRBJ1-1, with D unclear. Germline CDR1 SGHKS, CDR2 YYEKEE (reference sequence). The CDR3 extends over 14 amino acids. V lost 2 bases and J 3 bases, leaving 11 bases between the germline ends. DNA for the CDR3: TGTGCCAGCAGCTTCCGGGGTGTGGACACTGAAGCTTTCTTT. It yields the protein CASSFRGVDTEAFF. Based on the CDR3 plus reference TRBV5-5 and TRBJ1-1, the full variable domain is DAGVTQSPTHLIKTRGQQVTLRCSPISGHKSVSWYQQVLGQGPQFIFQYYEKEERGRGNFPDRFSARQFPNYSSELNVNALLLGDSALYLCASSFRGVDTEAFFGQGTRLTVV.

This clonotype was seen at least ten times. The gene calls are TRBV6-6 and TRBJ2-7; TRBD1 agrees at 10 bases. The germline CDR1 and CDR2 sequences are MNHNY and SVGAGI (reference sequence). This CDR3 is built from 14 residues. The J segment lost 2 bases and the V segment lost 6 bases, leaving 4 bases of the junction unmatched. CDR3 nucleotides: TGTGCCAGCAGAACCGGGACAGGGGCCTACGAGCAGTACTTC. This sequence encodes CASRTGTGAYEQYF.

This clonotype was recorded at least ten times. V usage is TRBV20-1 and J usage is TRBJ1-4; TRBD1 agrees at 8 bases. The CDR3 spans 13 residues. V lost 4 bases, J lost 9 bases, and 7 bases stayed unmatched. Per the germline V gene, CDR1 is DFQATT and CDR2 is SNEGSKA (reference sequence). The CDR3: CSAMGQEGKKLFF. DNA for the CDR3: TGCAGTGCTATGGGACAGGAAGGGAAAAAACTGTTTTTT.